Below, one TCR beta chain is given with its context. Measured with immunoSEQ multiplex PCR; TCRdb has only the in-frame clones, and not every one. The profile shows about 83,000 clones, around nine tenths of them singletons. These data originate in a study of technical replicates of blood from four donors. The V segment lost 8 bases and the J segment 0 bases; nucleotides outside the gene matches: 21. The CDR3 consists of 21 residues. CDR1 and CDR2 (germline): MDHEN, SYDVKM. The chain is built from TRBV28 and TRBJ2-3; TRBD2 matches at 12 bases. This TCR came from a human donor in good health. The sequencing input was T cells isolated from PBMCs. The CDR3 sequence is CASAHPGKPGLAGPSTDTQYF. The CDR3 nucleotides are TGTGCCAGCGCCCACCCGGGAAAACCGGGACTAGCGGGTCCTAGCACAGATACGCAGTATTTT.